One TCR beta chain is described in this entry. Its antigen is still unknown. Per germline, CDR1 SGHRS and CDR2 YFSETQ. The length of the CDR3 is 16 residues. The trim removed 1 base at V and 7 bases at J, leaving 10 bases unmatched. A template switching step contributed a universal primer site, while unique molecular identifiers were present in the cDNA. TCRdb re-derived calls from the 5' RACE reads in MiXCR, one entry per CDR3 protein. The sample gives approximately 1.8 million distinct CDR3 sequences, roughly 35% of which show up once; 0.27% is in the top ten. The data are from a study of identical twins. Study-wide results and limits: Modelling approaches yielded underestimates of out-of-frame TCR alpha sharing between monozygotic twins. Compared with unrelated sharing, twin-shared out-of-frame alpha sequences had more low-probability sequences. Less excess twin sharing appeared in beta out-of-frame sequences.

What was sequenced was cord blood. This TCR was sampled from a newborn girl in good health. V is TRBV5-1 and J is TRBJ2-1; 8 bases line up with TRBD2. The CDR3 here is CASSLFRTSSGNEQFF. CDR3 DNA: TGCGCCAGCAGCTTGTTCAGGACTAGCTCAGGGAATGAGCAGTTCTTC.